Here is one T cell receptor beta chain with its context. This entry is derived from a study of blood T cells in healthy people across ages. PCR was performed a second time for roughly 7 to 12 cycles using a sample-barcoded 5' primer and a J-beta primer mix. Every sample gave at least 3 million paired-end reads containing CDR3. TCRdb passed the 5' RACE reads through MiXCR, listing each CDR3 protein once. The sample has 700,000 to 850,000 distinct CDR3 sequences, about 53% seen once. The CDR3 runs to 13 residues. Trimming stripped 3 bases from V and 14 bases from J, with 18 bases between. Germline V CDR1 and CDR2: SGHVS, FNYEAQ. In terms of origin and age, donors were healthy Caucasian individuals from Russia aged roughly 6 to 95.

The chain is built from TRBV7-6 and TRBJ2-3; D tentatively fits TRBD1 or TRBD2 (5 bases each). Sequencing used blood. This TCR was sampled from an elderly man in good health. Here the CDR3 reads CASSLGENGYAYF. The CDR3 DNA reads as TGTGCCAGCAGCTTGGGGGAGAACGGATACGCGTATTTT.